The clone carrying this T cell receptor beta chain was seen only once. Antigen unknown. These data originate in a study of T cells in Graves' hyperthyroidism and ophthalmopathy. Deletions cut 7 bases from V and 7 bases from J, with 22 bases between. The CDR3 has 15 residues. Germline V gene lookup returns CDR1 MDHEN and CDR2 SYDVKM. Study results and caveats: Stable hyperthyroidism was separated from ophthalmopathy by a model based on 13 V-J features. The model's output predicted ophthalmopathy at a median of roughly 6.9 months prior to onset.

TCR beta CDR3 sequences were amplified from RNA transcripts. The TCR CDR3 was amplified in a first-round RT-PCR using the HTBI primer set. Via MiXCR, TCRdb re-called the multiplex PCR reads, giving one row per CDR3 protein. This table holds over 200,000 distinct CDR3 sequences, about 15% found once. Patients aged 18 to 65 had newly diagnosed hyperthyroidism that had lasted under 2 months. For the diagnoses, clinical symptoms, serum thyroxine and TRAb, thyroid ultrasound and orbital computed tomography were used. The V gene is TRBV28, the J gene TRBJ1-1, with D perhaps TRBD1 (6 bases). Sequenced: blood. The clonotype comes from a woman aged 40 to 50 with Graves' hyperthyroidism that later progressed to Graves' ophthalmopathy. CDR3 coding DNA: TGTGCCAGCACTCCCTACGCGGGGGCCCAGAGTGAAGCTTTCTTT. Translating it yields CASTPYAGAQSEAFF. The variable domain in full, with the rest retrieved from reference TRBV28 and TRBJ1-1, is DVKVTQSSRYLVKRTGEKVFLECVQDMDHENMFWYRQDPGLGLRLIYFSYDVKMKEKGDIPEGYSVSREKKERFSLILESASTNQTSMYLCASTPYAGAQSEAFFGQGTRLTVV.